This entry is about one TCR beta chain. The sample comes from a study of cytotoxic CD8 clonotypes in ibrutinib-treated CLL. With V trimmed by 5 bases and J by 2 bases, 7 bases remained unmatched. This CDR3 is 15 amino acids long. Germline values: CDR1 SNHLY, CDR2 FYNNEI. TCRdb keeps only in-frame clones here, not all; method: immunoSEQ multiplex PCR. The data contain about 130,000 clones, around 84% of them singletons. This chain links TRBV2 with TRBJ2-7; 9 bases map to TRBD1. This clonotype originated in a human donor with chronic lymphocytic leukemia. The sample consisted of PBMCs, taken after 24 months of ibrutinib treatment. This CDR3 reads CASSHRGQAPYEQYF. Here the CDR3 DNA reads TGTGCCAGCAGTCACAGGGGGCAAGCCCCCTACGAGCAGTACTTC.